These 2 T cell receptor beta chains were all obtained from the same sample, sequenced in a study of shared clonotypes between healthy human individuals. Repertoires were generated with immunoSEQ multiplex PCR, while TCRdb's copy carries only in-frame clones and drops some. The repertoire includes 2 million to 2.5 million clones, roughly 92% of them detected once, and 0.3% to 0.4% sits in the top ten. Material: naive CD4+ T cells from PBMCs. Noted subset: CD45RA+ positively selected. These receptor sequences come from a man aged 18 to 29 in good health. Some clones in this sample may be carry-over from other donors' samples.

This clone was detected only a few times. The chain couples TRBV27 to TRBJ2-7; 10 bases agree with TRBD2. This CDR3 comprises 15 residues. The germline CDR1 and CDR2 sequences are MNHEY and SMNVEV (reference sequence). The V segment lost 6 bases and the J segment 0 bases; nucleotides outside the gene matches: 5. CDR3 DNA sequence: TGTGCCAGCAGACGACTAGCGGGTAGCTCCTACGAGCAGTACTTC. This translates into CASRRLAGSSYEQYF.

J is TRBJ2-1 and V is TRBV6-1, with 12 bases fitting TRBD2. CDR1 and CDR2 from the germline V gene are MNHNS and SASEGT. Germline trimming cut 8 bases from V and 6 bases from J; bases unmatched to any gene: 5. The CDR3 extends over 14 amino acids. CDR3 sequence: CASDGTSGPNEQFF. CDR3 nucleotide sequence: TGTGCCAGCGACGGGACTAGCGGGCCCAATGAGCAGTTCTTC.